Presented here are 29 T cell receptor beta chains from one specimen sequenced in a study of CD8 T cells in ankylosing spondylitis. MiXCR, run by TCRdb on the 5' RACE reads, gives a single entry per CDR3 protein. Of 100,000 or so distinct CDR3 sequences in the sample, less than 25% were seen once. Sequencing input: synovial fluid, either unsorted or a sorted T cell fraction (not recorded which). These receptors originate from a male donor with ankylosing spondylitis.

The V call is TRBV5-6, the J call TRBJ2-2, with unresolved D. The V and J ends lost 4 bases and 5 bases respectively, with 6 bases between them. The CDR3 sequence is 12 residues long. Germline loops: CDR1 SGHDT, CDR2 YYEEEE. The CDR3 nucleotides are TGTGCCAGCAGCCCAATGACCGGGGAGCTGTTTTTT. Its protein product is CASSPMTGELFF.

V is TRBV11-2 and J is TRBJ2-1; 7 bases align to TRBD2. Trimming removed 5 bases from V and 4 bases from J; junction bases left unmatched: 11. The V gene's germline CDR1 is SGHAT and CDR2 FQNNGV. The CDR3 contains 16 residues. This CDR3 reads CASSLISGASYNEQFF. In DNA, the CDR3 is TGTGCCAGCAGCCTAATAAGCGGGGCCTCTTACAATGAGCAGTTCTTC.

This clonotype was counted ten times or more. J is TRBJ2-3 and V is TRBV5-1; D is uncertain. V was trimmed by 0 bases and J by 8 bases, leaving 7 bases between them. There are 12 residues in the CDR3. Germline lookup yields CDR1 SGHRS and CDR2 YFSETQ. The CDR3 here is CASSLGAVTQYF. The CDR3 nucleotides are TGCGCCAGCAGCTTGGGTGCGGTTACGCAGTATTTT.

This clonotype has more than one count but fewer than ten. The rearrangement uses TRBV2 and TRBJ2-7; D unresolved. The germline CDR1 and CDR2 sequences are SNHLY and FYNNEI. V lost 1 base, J lost 0 bases, and 4 bases lay in between. This CDR3 is 13 amino acids long. Here the CDR3 DNA reads TGTGCCAGCAGTGAAGTCCTCTCCTACGAGCAGTACTTC. Amino acids: CASSEVLSYEQYF.

Worth noting for this clonotype: Since a much larger clone is just one base distant, this may be a read error. The gene calls are TRBV11-2 and TRBJ2-1; D uncertain. The V gene lost 0 bases and the J gene lost 5 bases, with 5 bases spanning the gap. The CDR3 is 13 residues long. Looked up from germline, CDR1 is SGHAT and CDR2 is FQNNGV. The DNA for the CDR3 is TGTGCCAGCAGCTTAGAAGGCCACAATGAGCAGTTCTTC. Protein: CASSLEGHNEQFF.

This clonotype was recorded at least ten times. V usage is TRBV30 and J usage is TRBJ2-1, with D possibly being TRBD1 (5 bases). The V end lost 8 bases, the J end lost 5 bases, and 13 bases lay between the germline ends. CDR1 is GTSNPN and CDR2 is SVGIG in the germline V gene (reference sequence). The CDR3 spans 12 residues. The chain's CDR3 is CAAGAGHNEQFF. CDR3 sequence (DNA): TGTGCCGCTGGGGCAGGCCACAATGAGCAGTTCTTC.

V usage is TRBV10-3 and J usage is TRBJ2-3; D is unclear. V was pared by 6 bases and J by 6 bases, with 19 bases between. The CDR3 sequence is 15 residues long. Germline V gene sequence: CDR1 ENHRY, CDR2 SYGVKD. The DNA of the CDR3 is TGTGCCATCAGGCCCCATCCGAGACCAGAGGATACGCAGTATTTT. It is translated as CAIRPHPRPEDTQYF.

This chain uses TRBV11-2 with TRBJ1-3, with a possible D match to TRBD1 (5 bases). V lost 5 bases and J lost 14, with 16 bases in between. Germline V gene sequence: CDR1 SGHAT, CDR2 FQNNGV. The CDR3 sequence is 12 residues long. The CDR3 nucleotides are TGTGCCAGCAGCCCGGGGGGGACCTCCGTATATTTT. Protein: CASSPGGTSVYF.

The V and J genes are TRBV27 and TRBJ2-7; unclear D gene. Germline lookup yields CDR1 MNHEY and CDR2 SMNVEV (reference sequence). V was clipped by 3 bases and J by 0 bases, with 6 bases between them. This CDR3 comprises 13 residues. Here the CDR3 reads CASSFDISYEQYF. DNA for the CDR3: TGTGCCAGCAGTTTTGATATCTCCTACGAGCAGTACTTC.

There are a few counts of this clonotype. This sequence joins TRBV3-1 and TRBJ1-2, with 9 positions matching TRBD1. The CDR3 has 14 amino acids. Germline trimming cut 1 base from V and 6 bases from J; bases unmatched to any gene: 3. CDR1 and CDR2 from the germline V gene are LGHDT and YNNKEL (reference sequence). The CDR3: CASSQGDREHGYTF. CDR3 bases: TGTGCCAGCAGCCAAGGGGACAGGGAACATGGCTACACCTTC.

The chain links TRBV4-2 to TRBJ1-4; D unclear. The CDR3 loop spans 16 amino acids. V dropped 0 bases and J dropped 0 bases, with 8 bases sitting between them. Germline CDR1 LGHNA, CDR2 YNFKEQ. The CDR3 region is CASSQDGSATNEKLFF. The CDR3, as DNA: TGTGCCAGCAGCCAAGATGGGAGCGCAACTAATGAAAAACTGTTTTTT.

CDR3 DNA: TGTGCCAGCAGTTGGGCGGGAGGATGGAATGAGCAGTTCTTC. Its translation is CASSWAGGWNEQFF. The chain carries TRBV2 and TRBJ2-1, with 8 bases matching TRBD2. CDR3 length: 14 amino acids. J lost 7 bases, V lost 5 bases, and 7 bases had no gene match. Germline values: CDR1 SNHLY, CDR2 FYNNEI.

This clonotype was counted only a few times. The chain recombines TRBV20-1 with TRBJ2-7; 8 positions match TRBD2. Unmatched junction bases numbered 9, after V lost 6 bases and J lost 2 bases. Germline V gene lookup returns CDR1 DFQATT and CDR2 SNEGSKA (reference sequence). This CDR3 contains 14 residues. CDR3 sequence reads: CSAPQRERAYEQYF. The CDR3 DNA is TGCAGTGCCCCCCAGCGGGAGCGGGCCTACGAGCAGTACTTC.

This clonotype was detected a few times. The CDR3 region is CASSLHRGQSTDTQYF. The CDR3 DNA follows: TGCGCCAGCAGCCTCCACAGGGGGCAAAGCACAGATACGCAGTATTTT. The rearrangement joins TRBV5-1 to TRBJ2-3, with 9 bases identical to TRBD1. The CDR3 spans 16 residues. The ends lost 4 bases at V and 0 bases at J; junction bases unmatched: 6. Germline-derived CDR1 and CDR2 are SGHRS and YFSETQ.

The chain is built from TRBV6-1 and TRBJ1-5; D is unresolved. The germline V and J ends were trimmed by 1 base and 8 bases, with 6 bases remaining between them. This CDR3 has 12 amino acids. Germline V lookup: CDR1 MNHNS, CDR2 SASEGT. The CDR3 loop reads CASSEGGKPQHF. In DNA form, the CDR3 reads TGTGCCAGCAGTGAAGGAGGAAAGCCCCAGCATTTT.

The V and J genes are TRBV12-3 or TRBV12-4 and TRBJ1-3; TRBD1 is a possible D gene (6 bases). Between the trimmed V and J ends, which lost 3 bases and 7 bases, there was a span of 16 bases. The CDR3 contains 15 residues. The CDR3: CASSFLKNRDNTIYF. The CDR3 nucleotides are TGTGCCAGCAGTTTTTTAAAGAACAGGGACAACACCATATATTTT.

CDR3 nucleotide sequence: TGCGCCAGCAGCCAAGGGTTGGGACAGGACTTGTACGAGCAGTACTTC. Translation gives CASSQGLGQDLYEQYF. The J gene is TRBJ2-7, the V gene TRBV4-1; 8 bases agree with TRBD1. The junction had 9 bases not matched to a gene; V was cut back by 1 base and J by 4 bases. The CDR3 has 16 residues. Germline-derived CDR1 and CDR2 are MGHRA and YSYEKL.

V is TRBV20-1 and J is TRBJ2-4, with 7 bases lining up with TRBD1. This CDR3 is 13 amino acids long. Germline assignment: CDR1 DFQATT and CDR2 SNEGSKA (reference sequence). V was clipped by 3 bases and J by 1 base; unmatched bases: 0. CDR3 region: CSARTGAKNIQYF. CDR3 nucleotides: TGCAGTGCTAGGACAGGGGCCAAAAACATTCAGTACTTC.

Only a few counts were recorded for this clonotype. The chain combines TRBV29-1 with TRBJ2-5; TRBD2 aligns across 9 bases. This CDR3 is 13 amino acids long. Germline V lookup: CDR1 SQVTM, CDR2 ANQGSEA. The ends lost 7 bases at V and 4 bases at J; junction bases unmatched: 7. The CDR3: CSARSGRGETQYF. The CDR3 DNA is TGCAGCGCCCGTAGCGGGAGAGGAGAGACCCAGTACTTC.

The chain is built from TRBV20-1 and TRBJ2-7, with 13 positions matching TRBD2. Losses at the gene ends were 5 bases for V and 5 bases for J; bases not matched to a gene: 6. In germline, CDR1 is DFQATT, CDR2 SNEGSKA (reference sequence). The CDR3 sequence is 14 residues long. For the CDR3, the DNA is TGCAGTGCTGAGACTAGCGGGAGGTTCAACGAGCAGTACTTC. This translates into CSAETSGRFNEQYF.

The chain combines TRBV24-1 with TRBJ1-2, with D perhaps TRBD1 (6 bases). Per germline, CDR1 KGHDR and CDR2 SFDVKD. The CDR3 consists of 14 residues. V shed 6 bases and J shed 2 bases, with 12 bases lying between them. The CDR3 sequence is CATSFGGGNYGYTF. CDR3 DNA: TGTGCCACCAGTTTCGGGGGCGGCAACTATGGCTACACCTTC.

This chain connects TRBV14 to TRBJ2-3; D is perhaps TRBD2 (7 bases). The CDR3 runs to 18 residues. Germline V lookup: CDR1 SGHDN, CDR2 FVKESK. Trimming cost V 2 bases and J 1 base, with 19 bases left between them. CDR3 DNA sequence: TGTGCCAGCAGCCAAACAACGGGGGGCCTTCCGGGCACAGATACGCAGTATTTT. Translation: CASSQTTGGLPGTDTQYF. The full variable domain, rest sourced from reference TRBV14 and TRBJ2-3, is EAGVTQFPSHSVIEKGQTVTLRCDPISGHDNLYWYRRVMGKEIKFLLHFVKESKQDESGMPNNRFLAERTGGTYSTLKVQPAELEDSGVYFCASSQTTGGLPGTDTQYFGPGTRLTVL.

In its sample, this clonotype was seen many times. J is TRBJ2-4 and V is TRBV27; 7 nucleotides line up with TRBD1. The V and J ends lost 5 bases and 5 bases, in that order; junction bases with no gene match: 15. This CDR3 comprises 17 residues. CDR1 and CDR2 from the germline V gene are MNHEY and SMNVEV (reference sequence). The CDR3 here is CASSPWTGGVGQNIQYF. In DNA form, the CDR3 reads TGTGCCAGCAGTCCATGGACAGGAGGAGTGGGGCAAAACATTCAGTACTTC.

In its sample, this clonotype was seen a few times. The chain recombines TRBV6-1 with TRBJ2-4; tentatively, D is TRBD2 (5 bases). Trimming left V 1 base short and J 7 bases short, with 11 bases between. The CDR3 extends over 14 amino acids. In germline, CDR1 is MNHNS, CDR2 SASEGT. The CDR3 DNA reads TGTGCCAGCAGTGAAGGGCTAGCAGCTAACATTCAGTACTTC. Its translation is CASSEGLAANIQYF.

V and J are TRBV4-1 and TRBJ2-1, with 13 bases that match TRBD2. Germline V gives CDR1 MGHRA, CDR2 YSYEKL. The V gene end was trimmed by 4 bases and the J gene end by 7 bases; junction bases not matched to a gene: 10. The CDR3 is made up of 17 amino acids. CDR3 coding DNA: TGCGCCAGCAGCCTAGGACTAGCGGGAGACACATGGAATGAGCAGTTCTTC. Encoded protein: CASSLGLAGDTWNEQFF.

This clonotype was observed a few times. The chain combines TRBV20-1 with TRBJ2-2; weak D call: TRBD2 (8 bases). Trimming took off 6 bases at V and 5 bases at J, with 16 bases between the two ends. This CDR3 comprises 14 residues. Per germline, CDR1 DFQATT and CDR2 SNEGSKA (reference sequence). CDR3 protein: CSAGRGLSTGELFF. The CDR3 nucleotides read TGCAGTGCCGGGAGGGGGCTCTCGACCGGGGAGCTGTTTTTT.

This clonotype was counted many times. This chain joins TRBV7-2 and TRBJ2-4; D might be TRBD1 (5 bases). CDR1 is SGHTA, CDR2 FQGNSA, per germline. V was trimmed by 0 bases and J by 1 base, leaving 10 bases between them. CDR3 size: 16 residues. In nucleotides, the CDR3 is TGTGCCAGCAGCTTAGCCAGGGTGGGGGCCAAAAACATTCAGTACTTC. Translating it yields CASSLARVGAKNIQYF.

This clonotype has only a few counts. V and J are TRBV27 and TRBJ2-1; the match to TRBD1 covers 7 bases. CDR1 is MNHEY and CDR2 is SMNVEV in the germline V gene (reference sequence). The CDR3 length is 17 residues. The V segment lost 2 bases and the J segment 4 bases; nucleotides outside the gene matches: 11. The DNA for the CDR3 is TGTGCCAGCAGTTTAAGGGGGCGAGTATACGGGTACAATGAGCAGTTCTTC. It yields the protein CASSLRGRVYGYNEQFF.

V and J are TRBV7-2 and TRBJ2-6, with D perhaps TRBD2 (5 bases). Germline V gene lookup returns CDR1 SGHTA and CDR2 FQGNSA. Trimming stripped 2 bases from V and 1 base from J, with 9 bases between. The CDR3 runs to 16 residues. The CDR3 here is CASSLSRGSGANVLTF. CDR3 in DNA: TGTGCCAGCAGCTTATCAAGAGGGTCTGGGGCCAACGTCCTGACTTTC.